Below are 24 T cell receptor beta chains sequenced from a single sample in a study of persistence of HIV-infected CD4 T cells. Their target antigens are unknown. This was the immunoSEQ version 4 assay in survey mode. Using immunoSEQ multiplex PCR, the repertoire was profiled, and TCRdb retains in-frame clones only, with some absent. The sample has about 60,000 clones; roughly 75% are singletons. An overlapping HIV-1 Gag peptide pool stimulated these cells at about 0.9 ug/peptide/mL. Sorted nonresponding memory CD4+ T cells were CD40L-negative, CD69-negative, CD45RO-high. Specimen: CD4+ T cells sorted from PBMCs after roughly 17-hour stimulation, collected from a patient who received antiretroviral therapy. The source is an adult man with HIV who was CMV-seropositive.

The chain recombines TRBV9 with TRBJ1-5; D is unclear. The CDR3 runs 12 residues. The germline gives CDR1 SGDLS, CDR2 YYNGEE. The germline V and J ends were trimmed by 7 bases and 7 bases, with 12 bases remaining between them. The CDR3 coding sequence is TGTGCCAGCGGAGGAGGGAACCAGCCCCAGCATTTT. Translation gives CASGGGNQPQHF.

J is TRBJ1-5 and V is TRBV19; a possible D gene is TRBD1 (5 bases). V lost 5 bases to trimming and J lost 2 bases, with 16 bases between them. CDR3 size: 16 residues. The germline V gene encodes CDR1 LNHDA and CDR2 SQIVND (reference sequence). CDR3 sequence (DNA): TGTGCCAGTAGTCCCCGACAGTCCGCCGGCAATCAGCCCCAGCATTTT. Translation: CASSPRQSAGNQPQHF. The whole variable domain, filled in from reference TRBV19 and TRBJ1-5, reads DGGITQSPKYLFRKEGQNVTLSCEQNLNHDAMYWYRQDPGQGLRLIYYSQIVNDFQKGDIAEGYSVSREKKESFPLTVTSAQKNPTAFYLCASSPRQSAGNQPQHFGDGTRLSIL.

The V call is TRBV24-1, the J call TRBJ2-7, with 8 bases aligning to TRBD1. Trimming removed 6 bases from V and 3 bases from J; junction bases left unmatched: 9. Per the germline V gene, CDR1 is KGHDR and CDR2 is SFDVKD. The CDR3 runs to 15 residues. The DNA for the CDR3 is TGTGCCACCAGTTCAATAACAGGGGGAATCTACGAGCAGTACTTC. It specifies CATSSITGGIYEQYF.

The chain combines TRBV3-1 (or the pseudogene TRBV3-2) with TRBJ2-7; D may be TRBD2 (5 bases). This CDR3 spans 14 amino acids. Trimming left V 4 bases short and J 9 bases short, with 19 bases between. Per the germline V gene, CDR1 is LGHDT and CDR2 is YNNKEL (reference sequence). CDR3 sequence (DNA): TGTGCCAGCAGCCCCCGGGGAAGAGCCTGGGGGCAGTACTTC. Encoded protein: CASSPRGRAWGQYF.

CDR3 nucleotides: TGTGCCAGCAGCTTAAAGTACAAGAACACTGAAGCTTTCTTT. Its translation is CASSLKYKNTEAFF. This chain links TRBV7-2 with TRBJ1-1; D is uncertain. Germline CDR1 is SGHTA and CDR2 is FQGNSA. CDR3 length: 14 residues. Deletions cut 2 bases from V and 1 base from J, with 8 bases between.

The V call is TRBV15, the J call TRBJ1-1; D gene unclear. Per germline, CDR1 LNHNV and CDR2 YYDKDF (reference sequence). The CDR3 runs to 15 residues. V lost 0 bases and J 4 bases, leaving 12 bases between the germline ends. This chain's CDR3 is CATSRDRAKSTEAFF. The CDR3 DNA sequence: TGTGCCACCAGCAGAGATCGGGCAAAAAGCACTGAAGCTTTCTTT. The full variable domain, rest sourced from reference TRBV15 and TRBJ1-1, is DAMVIQNPRYQVTQFGKPVTLSCSQTLNHNVMYWYQQKSSQAPKLLFHYYDKDFNNEADTPDNFQSRRPNTSFCFLDIRSPGLGDTAMYLCATSRDRAKSTEAFFGQGTRLTVV.

Only a few counts were recorded for this clone. V and J are TRBV7-2 and TRBJ1-2; 11 positions match TRBD1. J gave up 4 bases and V 5 bases, and 0 bases lay outside the gene matches. Germline CDR1 is SGHTA and CDR2 is FQGNSA. This CDR3 contains 13 residues. For the CDR3, the DNA is TGTGCCAGCAGCGGGACAGGGGGCTATGGCTACACCTTC. This codes for CASSGTGGYGYTF.

The CDR3 DNA reads TGTGCCAGCTCCATGGACCTCACAGATACGCAGTATTTT. It codes for CASSMDLTDTQYF. The gene calls are TRBV18 and TRBJ2-3; no clear D. The V gene's germline CDR1 is KGHSH and CDR2 LQKENI. V was pared by 6 bases and J by 2 bases, with 9 bases between. The CDR3 has 13 residues.

The chain has TRBV30 and TRBJ1-6; D unclear. The CDR3 runs to 13 residues. In germline, CDR1 is GTSNPN, CDR2 SVGIG (reference sequence). Trimming left V 3 bases short and J 7 bases short, with 10 bases between. The CDR3 DNA reads as TGTGCCTGGAGGCGTCAGGTGAATTCACCCCTCCACTTT. This codes for CAWRRQVNSPLHF.

This sequence joins TRBV20-1 and TRBJ2-7; possibly TRBD1 for D (6 bases). Germline CDR1 is DFQATT and CDR2 is SNEGSKA (reference sequence). Trimming removed 4 bases from V and 9 bases from J, with 13 bases in between. This CDR3 has 11 amino acids. The CDR3, as DNA: TGCAGTGCTACCATACAGGGAGTGCAGTACTTC. Residues: CSATIQGVQYF.

The chain combines TRBV3-1 (or the pseudogene TRBV3-2) with TRBJ2-7; 7 nucleotides align to TRBD1. Germline trimming cut 4 bases from V and 0 bases from J; bases unmatched to any gene: 9. This CDR3 comprises 16 residues. In germline, CDR1 is LGHDT, CDR2 YNNKEL (reference sequence). In DNA form, the CDR3 reads TGTGCCAGCAGCCCCTCCTTGGGACAGAGCTCCTACGAGCAGTACTTC. It translates to CASSPSLGQSSYEQYF.

The rearrangement uses TRBV5-4 and TRBJ2-6, with D hard to call. Germline assignment: CDR1 SGHNT and CDR2 YYREEE (reference sequence). The CDR3 spans 15 residues. Trimming removed 7 bases from V and 4 bases from J, with 15 bases in between. The CDR3 region is CASFKPLAGANVLTF. The CDR3 coding sequence is TGTGCCAGCTTTAAGCCCCTTGCAGGGGCCAACGTCCTGACTTTC.

The chain employs TRBV4-1 and TRBJ1-1, with D tentatively TRBD1 (6 bases). The CDR3 totals 17 residues. Per the germline V gene, CDR1 is MGHRA and CDR2 is YSYEKL. The V end lost 1 base, the J end lost 5 bases, and 20 bases lay between the germline ends. This CDR3 reads CASSQVTLGRGRTEAFF. CDR3 nucleotide sequence: TGCGCCAGCAGCCAAGTCACGCTGGGGAGGGGGAGAACTGAAGCTTTCTTT.

This clone has only one observation. The chain has TRBV19 and TRBJ2-7; D gene unclear. Trimming took 5 bases from V and 5 from J, leaving 19 bases between them. CDR1 is LNHDA and CDR2 is SQIVND in the germline V gene (reference sequence). CDR3 length: 15 amino acids. DNA of the CDR3: TGTGCCAGTAGTCCGCCGGGCTCCTATTTGAACGAGCAGTACTTC. It yields the protein CASSPPGSYLNEQYF.

The J gene is TRBJ1-1, the V gene TRBV5-1, with D possibly matching TRBD1 (5 bases). Germline V gene data show CDR1 as SGHRS and CDR2 as YFSETQ. The CDR3 runs to 14 residues. Deletions cut 1 base from V and 6 bases from J, with 13 bases between. The CDR3 sequence is CASSLNVQGAEAFF. The DNA for the CDR3 is TGCGCCAGCAGCTTGAATGTCCAGGGTGCTGAAGCTTTCTTT.

The V call is TRBV6-5, the J call TRBJ1-5; D is undetermined. Germline lookup yields CDR1 MNHEY and CDR2 SVGAGI. Between the trimmed V and J ends, which lost 5 bases and 2 bases, there was a span of 10 bases. There are 14 residues in the CDR3. CDR3 DNA: TGTGCCAGCAGTCCCGATTGGGGCAATCAGCCCCAGCATTTT. Amino acids: CASSPDWGNQPQHF.

J is TRBJ1-1 and V is TRBV6-5; no clear D gene. Germline CDR1 reads MNHEY; CDR2 reads SVGAGI. This CDR3 is built from 11 residues. Trimming pared 5 bases from V and 6 bases from J, leaving 7 bases between. The CDR3 is CASSLYAEAFF. CDR3 nucleotides: TGTGCCAGCAGTCTTTATGCTGAAGCTTTCTTT.

The chain couples TRBV19 to TRBJ1-6; 9 positions match TRBD1. Germline CDR1 LNHDA, CDR2 SQIVND (reference sequence). The CDR3 covers 13 residues. J was trimmed by 7 bases and V by 9 bases; bases with no gene match: 4. CDR3: CASRDRANSPLHF. In DNA form, the CDR3 reads TGTGCCAGCCGGGACAGGGCAAATTCACCCCTCCACTTT. Together with reference TRBV19 and TRBJ1-6, the CDR3 gives the full variable domain: DGGITQSPKYLFRKEGQNVTLSCEQNLNHDAMYWYRQDPGQGLRLIYYSQIVNDFQKGDIAEGYSVSREKKESFPLTVTSAQKNPTAFYLCASRDRANSPLHFGNGTRLTVT.

J is TRBJ1-6 and V is TRBV12-3 or TRBV12-4; D is ambiguous. V lost 11 bases to trimming and J lost 10 bases, with 18 bases between them. The CDR3 has 13 residues. In DNA form, the CDR3 reads TGTGCCGTGCAGAAAGAGTTGGGATCACCCCTCCACTTT. It encodes CAVQKELGSPLHF.

V gene TRBV3-1 (or the pseudogene TRBV3-2) combines with J gene TRBJ1-4; no clear D gene. V lost 0 bases and J 7 bases, leaving 21 bases between the germline ends. CDR3 length equals 18 residues. Germline values: CDR1 LGHDT, CDR2 YNNKEL (reference sequence). The CDR3 reads CASSQDRLFAGAGEKLFF. The CDR3 DNA reads as TGTGCCAGCAGCCAAGATCGCTTGTTTGCCGGAGCGGGTGAAAAACTGTTTTTT.

The chain couples TRBV6-5 to TRBJ2-4, with 7 bases that match TRBD2. Trimming took 5 bases from V and 1 from J; bases not matched to a gene: 2. The CDR3 is 14 amino acids. Germline CDR1 and CDR2: MNHEY and SVGAGI. CDR3 loop: CASSPGGAKNIQYF. As DNA, the CDR3 is TGTGCCAGCAGTCCCGGGGGGGCCAAAAACATTCAGTACTTC.

The gene calls are TRBV24-1 and TRBJ1-1; TRBD1 agrees at 9 bases. V shed 4 bases and J 1 base; nucleotides not matched to a gene: 3. The CDR3 covers 15 residues. Germline loops: CDR1 KGHDR, CDR2 SFDVKD. The CDR3 sequence: CATSDPGQGNTEAFF. The CDR3 DNA reads as TGTGCCACCAGTGACCCGGGACAGGGGAACACTGAAGCTTTCTTT.

This clone was recorded once. CDR3 nucleotides: TGTGCCAGCAATTCGGGGAGCTCCTACAATGAGCAGTTCTTC. The encoded protein is CASNSGSSYNEQFF. The V gene is TRBV28, the J gene TRBJ2-1, with a tentative D call TRBD2 (5 bases). V lost 7 bases to trimming and J lost 0 bases, with 10 bases between them. From germline, CDR1 is MDHEN and CDR2 SYDVKM. This CDR3 has 14 residues.

This clone turned up a few times. V and J are TRBV18 and TRBJ2-2; 7 bases are a match to TRBD1. The CDR3 runs to 16 residues. V lost 3 bases, J lost 4 bases, and 8 bases stayed unmatched. In germline, CDR1 is KGHSH, CDR2 LQKENI. CDR3 DNA: TGTGCCAGCTCACCTAATCCGGGACAGCTCACCGGGGAGCTGTTTTTT. Translating gives CASSPNPGQLTGELFF.